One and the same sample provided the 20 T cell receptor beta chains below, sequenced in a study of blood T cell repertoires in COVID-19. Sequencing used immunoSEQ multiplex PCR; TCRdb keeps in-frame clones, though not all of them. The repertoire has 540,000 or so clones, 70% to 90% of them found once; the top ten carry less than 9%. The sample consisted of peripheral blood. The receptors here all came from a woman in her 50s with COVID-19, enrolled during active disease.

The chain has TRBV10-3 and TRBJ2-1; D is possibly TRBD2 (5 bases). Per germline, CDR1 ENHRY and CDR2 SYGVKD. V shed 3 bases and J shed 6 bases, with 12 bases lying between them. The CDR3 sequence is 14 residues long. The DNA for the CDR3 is TGTGCCATCAGTGAAGAGAGGGCGGGCAATGAGCAGTTCTTC. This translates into CAISEERAGNEQFF.

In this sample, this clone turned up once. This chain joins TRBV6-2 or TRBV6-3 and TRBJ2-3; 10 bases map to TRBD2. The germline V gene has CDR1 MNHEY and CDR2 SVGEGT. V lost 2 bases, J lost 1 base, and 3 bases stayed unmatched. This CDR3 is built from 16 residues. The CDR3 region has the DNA TGTGCCAGCAGTTACCAAGCGGGGGGGGGCACAGATACGCAGTATTTT. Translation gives CASSYQAGGGTDTQYF.

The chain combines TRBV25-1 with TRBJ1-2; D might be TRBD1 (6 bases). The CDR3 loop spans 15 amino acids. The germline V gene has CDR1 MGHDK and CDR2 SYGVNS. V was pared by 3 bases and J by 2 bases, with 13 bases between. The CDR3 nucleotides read TGTGCCAGCAGTGAGGCGGCAGGGGCCAACTATGGCTACACCTTC. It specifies CASSEAAGANYGYTF.

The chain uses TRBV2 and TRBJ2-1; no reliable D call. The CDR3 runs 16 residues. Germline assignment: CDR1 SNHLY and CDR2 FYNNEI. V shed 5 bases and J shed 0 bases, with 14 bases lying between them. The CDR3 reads CASSPRVPSSYNEQFF. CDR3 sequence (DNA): TGTGCCAGCAGTCCTCGTGTCCCTAGCTCCTACAATGAGCAGTTCTTC.

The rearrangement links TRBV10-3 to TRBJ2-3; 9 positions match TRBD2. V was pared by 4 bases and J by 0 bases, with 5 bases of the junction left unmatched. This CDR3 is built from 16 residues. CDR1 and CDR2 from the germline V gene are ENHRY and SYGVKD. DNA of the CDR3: TGTGCCATCAGTGGGTCGCGGGGGGGTAGCACAGATACGCAGTATTTT. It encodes CAISGSRGGSTDTQYF.

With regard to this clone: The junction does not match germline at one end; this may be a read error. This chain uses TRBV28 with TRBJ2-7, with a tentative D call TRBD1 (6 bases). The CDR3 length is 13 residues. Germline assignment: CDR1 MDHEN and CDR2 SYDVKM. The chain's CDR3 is CASSLMVRTGWNF. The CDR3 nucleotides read TGTGCCAGCAGTTTAATGGTTCGTACAGGGTGGAACTTC.

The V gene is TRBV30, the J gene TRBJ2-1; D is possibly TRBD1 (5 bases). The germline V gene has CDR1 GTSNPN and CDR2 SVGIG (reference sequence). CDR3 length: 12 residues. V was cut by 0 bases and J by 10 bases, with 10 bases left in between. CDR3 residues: CAWSVRAGEQFF. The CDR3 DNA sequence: TGTGCCTGGAGTGTACGAGCAGGGGAGCAGTTCTTC.

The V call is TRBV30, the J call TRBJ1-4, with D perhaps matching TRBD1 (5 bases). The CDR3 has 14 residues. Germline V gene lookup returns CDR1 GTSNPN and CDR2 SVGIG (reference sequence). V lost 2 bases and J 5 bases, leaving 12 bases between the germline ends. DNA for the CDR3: TGTGCCTGGAGTCGAGGGGACTTGAATGAAAAACTGTTTTTT. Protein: CAWSRGDLNEKLFF.

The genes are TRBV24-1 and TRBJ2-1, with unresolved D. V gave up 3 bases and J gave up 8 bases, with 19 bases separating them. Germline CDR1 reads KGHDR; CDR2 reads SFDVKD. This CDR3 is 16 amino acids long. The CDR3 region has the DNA TGTGCCACCAGTGATCCAATTTCGAGATCGGTCGATGAGCAGTTCTTC. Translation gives CATSDPISRSVDEQFF.

Here the CDR3 DNA reads TGCAGCGTTGCGGTCGGACTAGTCAATGAGCAGTTCTTC. Amino acid sequence: CSVAVGLVNEQFF. The chain carries TRBV29-1 and TRBJ2-1, with TRBD2 matching over 7 bases. Germline CDR1 reads SQVTM; CDR2 reads ANQGSEA. The CDR3 has 13 residues. The ends lost 4 bases at V and 6 bases at J; junction bases unmatched: 6.

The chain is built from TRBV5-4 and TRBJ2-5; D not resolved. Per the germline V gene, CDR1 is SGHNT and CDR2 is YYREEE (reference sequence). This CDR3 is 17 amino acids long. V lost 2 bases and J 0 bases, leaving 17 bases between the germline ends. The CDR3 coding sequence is TGTGCCAGCAGCTTATTTGCCCAGTCCTTGTACCAAGAGACCCAGTACTTC. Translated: CASSLFAQSLYQETQYF.

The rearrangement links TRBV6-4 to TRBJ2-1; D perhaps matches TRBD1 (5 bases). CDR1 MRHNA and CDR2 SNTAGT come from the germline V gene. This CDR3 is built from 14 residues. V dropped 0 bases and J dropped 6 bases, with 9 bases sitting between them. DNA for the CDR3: TGTGCCAGCAGTGACTCGAGTAGGGGCAATGAGCAGTTCTTC. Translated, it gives CASSDSSRGNEQFF.

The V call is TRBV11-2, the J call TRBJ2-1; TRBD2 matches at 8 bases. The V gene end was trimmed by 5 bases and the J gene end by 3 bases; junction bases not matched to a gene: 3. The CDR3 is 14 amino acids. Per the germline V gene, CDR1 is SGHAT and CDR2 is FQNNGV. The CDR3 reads CASSLSGNYNEQFF. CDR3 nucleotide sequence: TGTGCCAGCAGCCTTAGCGGGAACTACAATGAGCAGTTCTTC. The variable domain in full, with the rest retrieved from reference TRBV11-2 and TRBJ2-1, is EAGVAQSPRYKIIEKRQSVAFWCNPISGHATLYWYQQILGQGPKLLIQFQNNGVVDDSQLPKDRFSAERLKGVDSTLKIQPAKLEDSAVYLCASSLSGNYNEQFFGPGTRLTVL.

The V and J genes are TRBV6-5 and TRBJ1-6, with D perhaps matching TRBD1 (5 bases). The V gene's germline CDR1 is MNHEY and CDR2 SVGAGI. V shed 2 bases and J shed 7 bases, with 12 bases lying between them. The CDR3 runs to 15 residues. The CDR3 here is CASSYNGGENSPLHF. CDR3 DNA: TGTGCCAGCAGTTACAACGGAGGGGAAAATTCACCCCTCCACTTT.

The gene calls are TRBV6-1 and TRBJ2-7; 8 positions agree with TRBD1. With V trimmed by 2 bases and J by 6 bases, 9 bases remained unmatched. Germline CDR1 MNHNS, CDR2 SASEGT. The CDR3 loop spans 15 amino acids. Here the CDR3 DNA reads TGTGCCAGCAGTGAACACCAGGGGGCTATATTCGAGCAGTACTTC. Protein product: CASSEHQGAIFEQYF.

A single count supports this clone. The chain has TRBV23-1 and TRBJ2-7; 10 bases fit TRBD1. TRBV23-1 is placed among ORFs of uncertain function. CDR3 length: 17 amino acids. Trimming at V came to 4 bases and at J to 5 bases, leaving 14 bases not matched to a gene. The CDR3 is CASSRNLRDRGFDEQYF. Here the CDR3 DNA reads TGCGCCAGCAGTCGTAACCTCCGGGACAGGGGATTCGACGAGCAGTACTTC.

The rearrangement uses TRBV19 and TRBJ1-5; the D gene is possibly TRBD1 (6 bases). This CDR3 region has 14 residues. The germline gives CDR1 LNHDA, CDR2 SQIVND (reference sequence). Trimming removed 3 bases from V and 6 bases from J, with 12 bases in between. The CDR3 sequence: CASSMAGGLQPQHF. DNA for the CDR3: TGTGCCAGTAGTATGGCGGGGGGGCTTCAGCCCCAGCATTTT.

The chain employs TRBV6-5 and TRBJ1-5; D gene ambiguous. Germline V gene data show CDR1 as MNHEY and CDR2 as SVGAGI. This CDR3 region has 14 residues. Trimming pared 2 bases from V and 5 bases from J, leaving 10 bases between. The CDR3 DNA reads TGTGCCAGCAGTTACCGGGGAGGGTATCAGCCCCAGCATTTT. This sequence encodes CASSYRGGYQPQHF.

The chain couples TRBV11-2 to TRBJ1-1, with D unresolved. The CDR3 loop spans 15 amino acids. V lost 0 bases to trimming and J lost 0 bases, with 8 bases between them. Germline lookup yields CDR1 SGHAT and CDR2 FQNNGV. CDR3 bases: TGTGCCAGCAGCTTAGAAGTTTACATGAACACTGAAGCTTTCTTT. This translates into CASSLEVYMNTEAFF.

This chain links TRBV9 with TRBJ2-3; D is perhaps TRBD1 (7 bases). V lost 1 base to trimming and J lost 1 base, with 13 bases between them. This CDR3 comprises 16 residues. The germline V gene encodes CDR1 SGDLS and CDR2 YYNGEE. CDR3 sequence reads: CASSVRTGEGTDTQYF. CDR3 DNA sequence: TGTGCCAGCAGCGTACGTACAGGGGAGGGCACAGATACGCAGTATTTT. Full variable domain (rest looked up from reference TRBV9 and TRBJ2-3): DSGVTQTPKHLITATGQRVTLRCSPRSGDLSVYWYQQSLDQGLQFLIQYYNGEERAKGNILERFSAQQFPDLHSELNLSSLELGDSALYFCASSVRTGEGTDTQYFGPGTRLTVL.